This entry is about one T cell receptor beta chain. An end of the junction does not agree with germline; a read error may underlie this. The data originate from a study of blood T cell repertoires in COVID-19. About the research overall: PBMCs, B-cell-depleted T cells, or T cells provided the cDNA or gDNA that made up the material.

As processed by the authors: From reference gene primer amplification, estimates of nucleated cell counts were derived. Sequenced by immunoSEQ multiplex PCR; TCRdb stores in-frame clones only, minus some. V, J and clone size are taken as reported in that table, and D and trimming were inferred from the DNA itself. The data contain 250,000 or so clones, more than 75% of them singletons. The sample taken for sequencing was peripheral blood. The source is a woman aged 40 to 50 who had recovered from COVID-19.

The CDR3 DNA sequence: TGTGCCAGCAGTTACTCGAGGGGGGGGGATTCGCCCCTCCACTTT. Translation: CASSYSRGGDSPLHF. The chain couples TRBV6-6 to TRBJ1-6; maybe TRBD1 (6 bases). The germline V gene has CDR1 MNHNY and CDR2 SVGAGI (reference sequence). This CDR3 has 15 residues.